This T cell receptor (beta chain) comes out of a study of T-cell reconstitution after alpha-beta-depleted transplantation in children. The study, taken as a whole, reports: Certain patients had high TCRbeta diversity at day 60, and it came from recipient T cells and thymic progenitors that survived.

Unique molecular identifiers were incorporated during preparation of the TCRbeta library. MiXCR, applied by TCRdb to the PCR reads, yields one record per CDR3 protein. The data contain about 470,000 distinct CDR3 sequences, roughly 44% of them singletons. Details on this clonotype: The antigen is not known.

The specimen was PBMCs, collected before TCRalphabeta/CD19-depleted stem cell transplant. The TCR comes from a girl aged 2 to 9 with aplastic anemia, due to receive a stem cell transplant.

CDR3 region: CAPTRDRGHEQYF. In nucleotides, the CDR3 is TGTGCGCCTACCCGGGACAGGGGCCACGAGCAGTACTTC. V gene TRBV7-7 combines with J gene TRBJ2-7; 10 positions agree with TRBD1. This CDR3 has 13 residues. The V gene's germline CDR1 is SSHAT and CDR2 FNYEAQ (reference sequence).